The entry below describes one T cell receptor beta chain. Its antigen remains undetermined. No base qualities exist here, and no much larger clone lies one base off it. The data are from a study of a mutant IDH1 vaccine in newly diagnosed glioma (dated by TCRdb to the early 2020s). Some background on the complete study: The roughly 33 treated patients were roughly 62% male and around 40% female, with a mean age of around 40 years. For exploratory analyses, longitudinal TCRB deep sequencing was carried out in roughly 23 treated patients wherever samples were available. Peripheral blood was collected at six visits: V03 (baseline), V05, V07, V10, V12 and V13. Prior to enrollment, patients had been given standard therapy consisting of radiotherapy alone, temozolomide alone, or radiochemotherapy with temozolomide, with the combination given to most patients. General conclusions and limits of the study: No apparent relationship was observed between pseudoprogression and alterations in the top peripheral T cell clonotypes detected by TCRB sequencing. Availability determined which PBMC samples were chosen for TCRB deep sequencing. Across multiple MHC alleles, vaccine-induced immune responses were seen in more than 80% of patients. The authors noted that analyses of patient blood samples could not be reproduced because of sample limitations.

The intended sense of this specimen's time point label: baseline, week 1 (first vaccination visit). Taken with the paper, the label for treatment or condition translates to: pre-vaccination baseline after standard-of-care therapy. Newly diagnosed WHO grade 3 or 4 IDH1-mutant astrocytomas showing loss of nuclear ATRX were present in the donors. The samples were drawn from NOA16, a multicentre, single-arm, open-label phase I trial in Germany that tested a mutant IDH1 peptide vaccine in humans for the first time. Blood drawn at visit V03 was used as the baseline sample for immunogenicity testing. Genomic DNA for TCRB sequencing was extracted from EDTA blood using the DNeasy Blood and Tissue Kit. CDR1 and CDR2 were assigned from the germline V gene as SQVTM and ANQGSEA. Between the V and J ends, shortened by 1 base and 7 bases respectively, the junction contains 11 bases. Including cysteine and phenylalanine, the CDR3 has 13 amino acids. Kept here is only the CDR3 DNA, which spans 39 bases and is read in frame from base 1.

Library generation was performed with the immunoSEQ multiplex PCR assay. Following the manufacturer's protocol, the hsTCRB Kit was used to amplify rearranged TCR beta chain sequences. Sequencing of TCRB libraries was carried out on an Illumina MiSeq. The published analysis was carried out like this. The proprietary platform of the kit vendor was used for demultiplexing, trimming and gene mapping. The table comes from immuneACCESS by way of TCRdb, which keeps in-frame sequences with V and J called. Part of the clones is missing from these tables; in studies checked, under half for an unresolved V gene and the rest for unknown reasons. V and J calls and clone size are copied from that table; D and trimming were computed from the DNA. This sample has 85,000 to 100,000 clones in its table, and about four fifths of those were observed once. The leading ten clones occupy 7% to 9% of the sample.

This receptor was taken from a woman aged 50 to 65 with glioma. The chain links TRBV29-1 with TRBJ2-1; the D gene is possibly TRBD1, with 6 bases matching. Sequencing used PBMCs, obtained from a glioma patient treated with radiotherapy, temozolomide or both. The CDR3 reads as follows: CSVEGLRGNEQFF. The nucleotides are TGCAGCGTTGAAGGCCTAAGGGGGAATGAGCAGTTCTTC.